This record concerns one T cell receptor (beta chain) sequence. Its specificity is unknown. The sample comes from a study of shared clonotypes between healthy human individuals. Study results and limitations: With four donors compared, 5% to 5.5% of naive CD4 clonotypes were shared.

The naive CD8 population came from CD45RO-negative cells selected for CCR7, without terminally differentiated effector memory CD45RA+ cells. Clones were sequenced by immunoSEQ multiplex PCR, and TCRdb holds only the in-frame ones, with some missing. The top ten hold about 1.1% of the sample, which has more than 2 million clones, about 95% seen once. The CDR3 runs to 14 residues. Between the trimmed V and J ends, which lost 7 bases and 4 bases, there was a span of 16 bases. Germline loops: CDR1 SNHLY, CDR2 FYNNEI. The sample consisted of naive CD8+ T cells sorted from blood. The rearrangement joins TRBV2 to TRBJ2-5; D might be TRBD1 or TRBD2, each matching 5 bases. This TCR was sampled from a man between 18 and 35 years old in good health. CDR3 DNA: TGTGCCAGCAAAATGGGACCGGAGGCAGAGACCCAGTACTTC. Encoded protein: CASKMGPEAETQYF.